The 28 T cell receptor beta chains given below trace back to one sample, sequenced in a study of beta chain features in type 1 diabetes. All of the isolated RNA was reverse transcribed, so expressed TCRB transcripts were sequenced. The repertoire was sequenced with immunoSEQ multiplex PCR; TCRdb's copy has only in-frame clones and lacks some. The sample carries 95,000 to 150,000 clones, around 17% recorded once. The antigens of these receptors remain unknown. Broader study findings: Shortening of TCRB CDR3s, moderate but significant, appeared in all four CD4+ subsets of Type 1 diabetes patients.

Material: central memory CD4+ T cells from blood. The receptor set was obtained from a young man with type 1 diabetes.

The rearrangement joins TRBV7-2 to TRBJ2-1; D gene uncertain. From germline, CDR1 is SGHTA and CDR2 FQGNSA. The CDR3 runs 14 residues. V was clipped by 4 bases and J by 3 bases, with 10 bases between them. The CDR3 protein is CASSSAFNYNEQFF. The CDR3 nucleotides are TGTGCCAGCAGCTCGGCCTTCAACTACAATGAGCAGTTCTTC.

The chain couples TRBV7-2 to TRBJ1-2, with TRBD1 identical over 11 bases. V lost 5 bases to trimming and J lost 3 bases; unmatched junction nucleotides: 8. Per the germline V gene, CDR1 is SGHTA and CDR2 is FQGNSA. CDR3 length: 16 amino acids. The CDR3 spells CASSPQRTGGDYGYTF. The DNA for the CDR3 is TGTGCCAGCAGCCCCCAGAGGACAGGGGGCGACTATGGCTACACCTTC.

The rearrangement uses TRBV18 and TRBJ1-5, with 8 bases matching TRBD1. Germline V gene sequence: CDR1 KGHSH, CDR2 LQKENI. The CDR3 has 16 residues. The trim removed 3 bases at V and 3 bases at J, leaving 7 bases unmatched. CDR3 amino acids: CASSPGTGTFNQPQHF. CDR3 nucleotide sequence: TGTGCCAGCTCACCCGGGACAGGAACGTTCAATCAGCCCCAGCATTTT.

The V gene is TRBV2, the J gene TRBJ1-5, with a tentative D call TRBD1 (5 bases). The CDR3 length is 13 residues. Germline-derived CDR1 and CDR2 are SNHLY and FYNNEI. V lost 6 bases and J 7 bases, leaving 13 bases between the germline ends. CDR3 in DNA: TGTGCCAGCAGAAACGAGGGGAGCCAGCCCCAGCATTTT. This sequence encodes CASRNEGSQPQHF.

The chain has TRBV18 and TRBJ1-1; no firm D call. Germline lookup yields CDR1 KGHSH and CDR2 LQKENI. The CDR3 spans 13 residues. Between the trimmed V and J ends, which lost 5 bases and 5 bases, there was a span of 12 bases. The CDR3 nucleotides read TGTGCCAGCTCATTGAACAGCAAGACTGAAGCTTTCTTT. Residues: CASSLNSKTEAFF.

This clone has only a few counts. The chain carries TRBV23-1 and TRBJ2-7; tentatively, D is TRBD1 (5 bases). TRBV23-1 is annotated as an ORF whose role is uncertain. This CDR3 spans 13 amino acids. Trimming shortened V by 2 bases and J by 3 bases, and 8 bases separated the two germline ends. CDR3 protein: CASSQGRDYEQYF. In DNA, the CDR3 is TGCGCCAGCAGTCAAGGCAGGGACTACGAGCAGTACTTC.

This chain links TRBV30 with TRBJ2-2, with 7 bases aligning to TRBD1. Germline CDR1 GTSNPN, CDR2 SVGIG (reference sequence). V was clipped by 7 bases and J by 7 bases; unmatched bases: 15. The CDR3 covers 15 residues. CDR3 in DNA: TGTGCCTTAACAACATGGACAGGAGATGACGGGGAGCTGTTTTTT. Protein sequence: CALTTWTGDDGELFF.

The V and J genes are TRBV6-5 and TRBJ1-1; 7 bases are shared with TRBD1. The germline CDR1 and CDR2 sequences are MNHEY and SVGAGI. This CDR3 is 12 amino acids long. Trimming cost V 5 bases and J 6 bases; bases outside gene matches: 3. CDR3 protein: CASSHGQAEAFF. In DNA form, the CDR3 reads TGTGCCAGCAGTCACGGACAGGCTGAAGCTTTCTTT.

This clone was found a few times. V and J are TRBV27 and TRBJ2-3; D gene unclear. The V gene lost 9 bases and the J gene lost 3 bases, with 16 bases spanning the gap. Germline loops: CDR1 MNHEY, CDR2 SMNVEV (reference sequence). The CDR3 spans 14 residues. DNA of the CDR3: TGTGCCAGTGCAAACAGCTACGCGACAGATACGCAGTATTTT. This codes for CASANSYATDTQYF.

In regard to this clone: This specimen includes other DNA sequences encoding the same CDR3. The chain is built from TRBV20-1 and TRBJ2-5; D remains ambiguous. CDR3 length: 11 amino acids. Germline loops: CDR1 DFQATT, CDR2 SNEGSKA (reference sequence). V lost 3 bases, J lost 5 bases, and 7 bases lay in between. CDR3 sequence reads: CSARVRETQYF. In DNA form, the CDR3 reads TGCAGTGCTAGGGTTCGGGAGACCCAGTACTTC.

The J gene is TRBJ1-5, the V gene TRBV6-6; D gene unclear. The CDR3 covers 12 residues. Germline V lookup: CDR1 MNHNY, CDR2 SVGAGI (reference sequence). The V and J ends lost 6 bases and 5 bases respectively, with 8 bases between them. DNA of the CDR3: TGTGCCAGCAGATCCGTGGATCAGCCCCAGCATTTT. Protein: CASRSVDQPQHF.

V is TRBV5-1 and J is TRBJ1-1; D gene unclear. This CDR3 contains 13 residues. V gave up 1 base and J gave up 5 bases, with 9 bases separating them. Germline assignment: CDR1 SGHRS and CDR2 YFSETQ. The CDR3 region is CASSLWGATEAFF. DNA for the CDR3: TGCGCCAGCAGCTTGTGGGGAGCTACTGAAGCTTTCTTT.

The chain is built from TRBV5-6 and TRBJ2-3; TRBD1 or TRBD2 may be the D gene (5 bases each). Germline lookup yields CDR1 SGHDT and CDR2 YYEEEE. The CDR3 runs to 14 residues. The V end lost 0 bases, the J end lost 6 bases, and 11 bases lay between the germline ends. The chain's CDR3 is CASSLATGPDTQYF. Here the CDR3 DNA reads TGTGCCAGCAGCTTGGCCACGGGGCCGGATACGCAGTATTTT.

The genes are TRBV7-3 and TRBJ2-7, with D maybe TRBD2 (5 bases). Per the germline V gene, CDR1 is SGHTA and CDR2 is FQGTGA. The CDR3 runs 15 residues. V lost 2 bases to trimming and J lost 6 bases, with 17 bases between them. CDR3 sequence reads: CASSLALMRVREQYF. CDR3 DNA sequence: TGTGCCAGCAGCTTAGCGTTGATGAGGGTTCGCGAGCAGTACTTC.

The sample holds a few counts of this clone. This chain joins TRBV5-1 and TRBJ1-4; D is possibly TRBD1 (6 bases). V was trimmed by 4 bases and J by 6 bases, leaving 16 bases between them. CDR1 and CDR2 (germline): SGHRS, YFSETQ. The CDR3 covers 15 residues. Here the CDR3 DNA reads TGCGCCAGCAGCACGGGACACGGAACGCATGAAAAACTGTTTTTT. Encoded protein: CASSTGHGTHEKLFF.

This clone was picked up many times. The rearrangement links TRBV9 to TRBJ2-5, with D unclear. Trimming left V 3 bases short and J 5 bases short, with 11 bases between. The germline CDR1 and CDR2 sequences are SGDLS and YYNGEE. The CDR3 loop spans 13 amino acids. The CDR3 region is CASSADPQETQYF. For the CDR3, the DNA is TGTGCCAGCAGCGCCGACCCCCAGGAGACCCAGTACTTC. The variable domain in full, with the rest retrieved from reference TRBV9 and TRBJ2-5, is DSGVTQTPKHLITATGQRVTLRCSPRSGDLSVYWYQQSLDQGLQFLIQYYNGEERAKGNILERFSAQQFPDLHSELNLSSLELGDSALYFCASSADPQETQYFGPGTRLLVL.

This clone was counted between two and nine times. V usage is TRBV7-9 and J usage is TRBJ2-3; 9 bases are shared with TRBD1. This CDR3 spans 15 amino acids. V dropped 1 base and J dropped 5; count of bases not matched to a gene: 4. In germline, CDR1 is SEHNR, CDR2 FQNEAQ (reference sequence). CDR3 region: CASSLGTGEKDTQYF. CDR3 bases: TGTGCCAGCAGCTTAGGGACAGGGGAGAAAGATACGCAGTATTTT. The whole variable domain, remainder taken from reference TRBV7-9 and TRBJ2-3, is DTGVSQNPRHKITKRGQNVTFRCDPISEHNRLYWYRQTLGQGPEFLTYFQNEAQLEKSRLLSDRFSAERPKGSFSTLEIQRTEQGDSAMYLCASSLGTGEKDTQYFGPGTRLTVL.

This clone came up a few times. CDR3 residues: CSVGGREGYTF. The DNA of the CDR3 is TGCAGCGTTGGGGGACGAGAGGGCTACACCTTC. This chain joins TRBV29-1 and TRBJ1-2; D might be TRBD1 (5 bases). V lost 4 bases and J 8 bases, leaving 11 bases between the germline ends. CDR1 SQVTM and CDR2 ANQGSEA come from the germline V gene. The CDR3 is 11 amino acids.

The chain links TRBV2 to TRBJ2-3, with 7 bases aligning to TRBD1. Germline assignment: CDR1 SNHLY and CDR2 FYNNEI. The V and J ends lost 5 bases and 1 base, in that order; junction bases with no gene match: 6. The CDR3 is 15 amino acids. DNA for the CDR3: TGTGCCAGCAGTATCCGTACAGGGGGCACAGATACGCAGTATTTT. Translating it yields CASSIRTGGTDTQYF.

The chain links TRBV7-9 to TRBJ1-1, with D uncertain. V was pared by 1 base and J by 9 bases, with 9 bases between. The CDR3 extends over 12 amino acids. Germline V gene sequence: CDR1 SEHNR, CDR2 FQNEAQ (reference sequence). Here the CDR3 reads CASSLVDRQAFF. For the CDR3, the DNA is TGTGCCAGCAGCTTAGTGGACCGACAAGCTTTCTTT.

This clone was found a few times. The rearrangement joins TRBV9 to TRBJ2-5; no firm D call. Germline CDR1 reads SGDLS; CDR2 reads YYNGEE. V lost 4 bases, J lost 3 bases, and 10 bases lay in between. The CDR3 extends over 13 amino acids. This CDR3 reads CASSPLPEETQYF. CDR3 sequence (DNA): TGTGCCAGCAGCCCCCTCCCCGAAGAGACCCAGTACTTC.

The table lists this clone with a few counts. The CDR3 region has the DNA TGTGCCAGCATCCCACCGCTTAGACTAGCGGGGGTAGGGGAGCAGTTCTTC. Its protein product is CASIPPLRLAGVGEQFF. V and J are TRBV11-2 and TRBJ2-1, with 12 bases that match TRBD2. CDR1 is SGHAT and CDR2 is FQNNGV in the germline V gene. With V trimmed by 7 bases and J by 10 bases, 17 bases remained unmatched. This CDR3 is 17 amino acids long.

This clone has just a few counts. The rearrangement uses TRBV5-4 and TRBJ2-4; 7 nucleotides agree with TRBD2. Germline CDR1 reads SGHNT; CDR2 reads YYREEE (reference sequence). The V gene end was trimmed by 0 bases and the J gene end by 0 bases; junction bases not matched to a gene: 3. This CDR3 contains 16 residues. The CDR3, as DNA: TGTGCCAGCAGCTTGGCGGGGACTATAGCCAAAAACATTCAGTACTTC. It encodes CASSLAGTIAKNIQYF.

The gene calls are TRBV7-2 and TRBJ2-3; D is perhaps TRBD2 (6 bases). V lost 5 bases, J lost 0 bases, and 9 bases lay in between. Germline V gene sequence: CDR1 SGHTA, CDR2 FQGNSA. The CDR3 is 14 amino acids. The CDR3 DNA follows: TGTGCCAGCAGCCCCGGGACTAGCACAGATACGCAGTATTTT. It specifies CASSPGTSTDTQYF.

This clone was detected a few times. The CDR3 here is CAWTSGSTDTQYF. The CDR3 DNA reads TGTGCCTGGACTAGCGGGAGCACAGATACGCAGTATTTT. The chain links TRBV30 to TRBJ2-3; TRBD2 matches at 8 bases. Germline V lookup: CDR1 GTSNPN, CDR2 SVGIG (reference sequence). The CDR3 consists of 13 residues. The V gene end was trimmed by 4 bases and the J gene end by 0 bases; junction bases not matched to a gene: 0.

In this sample, this clone turned up a few times. V is TRBV11-3 and J is TRBJ2-5; 9 bases align to TRBD1. CDR1 and CDR2 (germline): SGHNT, YENEEA. CDR3 size: 12 residues. The V gene end was trimmed by 5 bases and the J gene end by 5 bases; junction bases not matched to a gene: 0. The CDR3 reads CASSGQGETQYF. Here the CDR3 DNA reads TGTGCCAGCAGCGGACAGGGGGAGACCCAGTACTTC.

The sample holds a few counts of this clone. The chain joins TRBV5-4 to TRBJ1-2, with unresolved D. The CDR3 extends over 13 amino acids. The germline V and J ends were trimmed by 2 bases and 4 bases, with 9 bases remaining between them. Germline assignment: CDR1 SGHNT and CDR2 YYREEE (reference sequence). The CDR3 DNA sequence: TGTGCCAGCAGCTTCATGGAATTCTATGGCTACACCTTC. It codes for CASSFMEFYGYTF.

The V and J genes are TRBV29-1 and TRBJ2-5; D not certain. CDR3 size: 13 residues. Trimming stripped 4 bases from V and 5 bases from J, with 14 bases between. CDR1 is SQVTM, CDR2 ANQGSEA, per germline. CDR3 amino acids: CSVGSPGRETQYF. CDR3 nucleotides: TGCAGCGTTGGAAGCCCAGGCAGGGAGACCCAGTACTTC.